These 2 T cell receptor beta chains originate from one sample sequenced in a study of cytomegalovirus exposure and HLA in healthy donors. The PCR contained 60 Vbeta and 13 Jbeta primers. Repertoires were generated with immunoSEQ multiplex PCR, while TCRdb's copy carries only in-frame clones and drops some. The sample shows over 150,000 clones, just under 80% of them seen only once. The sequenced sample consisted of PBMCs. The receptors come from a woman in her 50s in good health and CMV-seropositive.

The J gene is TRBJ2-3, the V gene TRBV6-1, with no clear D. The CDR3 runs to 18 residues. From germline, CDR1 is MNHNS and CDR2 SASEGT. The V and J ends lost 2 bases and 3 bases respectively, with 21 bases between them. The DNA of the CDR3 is TGTGCCAGCAGTGAAACCATCCGCGCGGTGCCCCTTACAGATACGCAGTATTTT. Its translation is CASSETIRAVPLTDTQYF.

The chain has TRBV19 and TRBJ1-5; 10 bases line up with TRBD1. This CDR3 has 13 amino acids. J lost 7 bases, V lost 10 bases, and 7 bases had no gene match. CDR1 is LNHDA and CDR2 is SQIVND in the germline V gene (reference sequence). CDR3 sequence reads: CATSGTGAQPQHF. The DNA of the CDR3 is TGTGCCACTTCCGGGACAGGGGCCCAGCCCCAGCATTTT. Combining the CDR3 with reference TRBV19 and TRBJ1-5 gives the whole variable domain DGGITQSPKYLFRKEGQNVTLSCEQNLNHDAMYWYRQDPGQGLRLIYYSQIVNDFQKGDIAEGYSVSREKKESFPLTVTSAQKNPTAFYLCATSGTGAQPQHFGDGTRLSIL.